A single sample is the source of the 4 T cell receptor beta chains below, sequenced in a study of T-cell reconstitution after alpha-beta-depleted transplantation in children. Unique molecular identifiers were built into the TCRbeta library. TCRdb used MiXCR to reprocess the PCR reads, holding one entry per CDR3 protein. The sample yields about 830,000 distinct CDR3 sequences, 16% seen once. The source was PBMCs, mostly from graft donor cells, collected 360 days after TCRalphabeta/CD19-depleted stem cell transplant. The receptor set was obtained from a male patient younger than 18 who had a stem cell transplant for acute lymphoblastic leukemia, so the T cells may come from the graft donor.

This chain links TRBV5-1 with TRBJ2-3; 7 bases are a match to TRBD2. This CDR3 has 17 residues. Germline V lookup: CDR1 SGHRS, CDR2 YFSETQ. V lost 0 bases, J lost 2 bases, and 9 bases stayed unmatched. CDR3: CASSLVPSGTFTDTQYF. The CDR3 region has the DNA TGCGCCAGCAGCTTGGTTCCTAGCGGTACCTTCACAGATACGCAGTATTTT.

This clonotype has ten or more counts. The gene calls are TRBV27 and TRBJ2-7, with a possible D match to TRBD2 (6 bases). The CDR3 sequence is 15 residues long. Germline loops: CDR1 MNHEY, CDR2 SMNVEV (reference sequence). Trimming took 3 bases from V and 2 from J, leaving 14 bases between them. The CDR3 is CASSFARGTAYEQYF. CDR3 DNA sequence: TGTGCCAGCAGTTTCGCTAGAGGGACTGCCTACGAGCAGTACTTC.

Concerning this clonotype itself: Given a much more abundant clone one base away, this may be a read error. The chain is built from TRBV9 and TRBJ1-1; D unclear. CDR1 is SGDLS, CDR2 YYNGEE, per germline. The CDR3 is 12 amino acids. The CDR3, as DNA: TGTGTCAGCAGCTCCTGGAACACTGAAGCTTTCTTT. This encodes CVSSSWNTEAFF. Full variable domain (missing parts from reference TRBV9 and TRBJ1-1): DSGVTQTPKHLITATGQRVTLRCSPRSGDLSVYWYQQSLDQGLQFLIQYYNGEERAKGNILERFSAQQFPDLHSELNLSSLELGDSALYFCVSSSWNTEAFFGQGTRLTVV.

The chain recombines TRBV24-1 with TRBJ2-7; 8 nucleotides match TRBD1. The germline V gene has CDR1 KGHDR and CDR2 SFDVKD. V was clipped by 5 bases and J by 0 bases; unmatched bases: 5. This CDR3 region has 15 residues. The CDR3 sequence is CATSVWTGSSYEQYF. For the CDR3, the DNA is TGTGCCACCAGTGTTTGGACAGGGAGCTCCTACGAGCAGTACTTC.